This T cell receptor (beta chain) appears in the sequencing data of a study of cytomegalovirus exposure and HLA in healthy donors. Study-level findings and limits: Cytomegalovirus status, reportedly, was diagnosed with high specificity and sensitivity by the classifier. Most of the CMV-associated TCR beta chains (in a later analysis) appeared to be HLA-restricted. An analysis was carried out at a later point. It showed that HLA-associated TCR beta chains were more clonally expanded than equally common non-associated chains.

With respect to this clone: Antigen specificity is unknown.

V gave up 3 bases and J gave up 2 bases, with 12 bases separating them. CDR3 size: 15 residues. The germline CDR1 and CDR2 sequences are SGHNT and YENEEA. The PCR ran on 60 Vbeta and 13 Jbeta primers. Profiled with immunoSEQ multiplex PCR; TCRdb holds only in-frame clones, not every one. The data show some 150,000 clones, with 80% seen just once and about 4.7% held by the top ten. The source material was PBMCs. This sequence was found in a man aged 30-40 years in good health and CMV-seronegative. The chain uses TRBV11-3 and TRBJ2-3; a possible D gene is TRBD1 (5 bases). The CDR3 is CASSLGPYFTDTQYF. For the CDR3, the DNA is TGTGCCAGCAGCTTGGGGCCCTACTTCACAGATACGCAGTATTTT.